A single sample gave rise to the 21 T cell receptor beta chains below, sequenced in a study of monozygotic twins with inflammatory bowel disease. TCRdb reprocessed the 5' RACE reads, with one entry per CDR3 protein and no DNA. The table gives some 100,000 distinct CDR3 sequences; the top ten clones make up around 12% of it. The specimen sequenced was blood. The receptors shown here come from a human donor with ulcerative colitis or Crohn's disease, or a healthy co-twin of an affected twin (not recorded which).

The J gene is TRBJ1-1, the V gene TRBV2; lacking DNA, the TRBD1 call made by TCRdb goes unchecked. The CDR3 extends over 15 amino acids. The germline CDR1 and CDR2 sequences are SNHLY and FYNNEI. The CDR3 region is CASSESGGGNTEAFF. The full variable domain, in which reference TRBV2 and TRBJ1-1 provide the parts outside the CDR3, is EPEVTQTPSHQVTQMGQEVILRCVPISNHLYFYWYRQILGQKVEFLVSFYNNEISEKSEIFDDQFSVERPDGSNFTLKIRSTKLEDSAMYFCASSESGGGNTEAFFGQGTRLTVV.

The chain links TRBV12-3 or TRBV12-4 to TRBJ2-1; TCRdb picks TRBD1, but there is no DNA to check that call. The CDR3 has 15 residues. The CDR3 protein is CASSSRGDSYNEQFF.

The V and J genes are TRBV4-2 and TRBJ2-7; TCRdb returns TRBD2, unconfirmable since there is no DNA. CDR1 is LGHNA and CDR2 is YNFKEQ in the germline V gene. The CDR3 is made up of 16 amino acids. This chain's CDR3 is CASSQGVLAGSYEQYF.

V and J are TRBV15 and TRBJ2-7. Looked up from germline, CDR1 is LNHNV and CDR2 is YYDKDF (reference sequence). There are 13 residues in the CDR3. The CDR3 loop reads CATSRDLLAGWNF.

The rearrangement uses TRBV20-1 and TRBJ1-5; without DNA, the TCRdb call of TRBD1 cannot be checked. CDR3 length equals 14 residues. The germline V gene has CDR1 DFQATT and CDR2 SNEGSKA (reference sequence). The CDR3 protein is CSALAPLFNQPQHF.

The chain recombines TRBV6-2 or TRBV6-3 with TRBJ1-5. Germline CDR1 MNHEY, CDR2 SVGEGT. The length of the CDR3 is 12 residues. The chain's CDR3 is CASRDPNQPQHF.

The chain's CDR3 is CASSLAGSSQETQYF. The rearrangement joins TRBV12-3 or TRBV12-4 to TRBJ2-5. CDR3 length equals 15 residues.

The chain is built from TRBV20-1 and TRBJ2-7. The V gene's germline CDR1 is DFQATT and CDR2 SNEGSKA (reference sequence). CDR3 length: 11 residues. The chain's CDR3 is CSATGAYEQYF.

The V and J genes are TRBV14 and TRBJ1-1. CDR3 length: 12 amino acids. Germline V gene lookup returns CDR1 SGHDN and CDR2 FVKESK. Here the CDR3 reads CASSQVGTEAFF.

The chain couples TRBV7-8 to TRBJ2-3; absent DNA, TCRdb's TRBD1 call cannot be checked. The CDR3 sequence is 20 residues long. Germline V gives CDR1 SGHVS, CDR2 FQNEAQ. This chain's CDR3 is CASSSAPGAYAIHSTDTQYF.

V is TRBV7-9 and J is TRBJ1-2; TCRdb's D call, TRBD1, is unchecked because there is no DNA. Looked up from germline, CDR1 is SEHNR and CDR2 is FQNEAQ (reference sequence). CDR3 length: 16 amino acids. The CDR3 spells CAVGDHPTGSNYGYTF. The full variable domain, completed using reference TRBV7-9 and TRBJ1-2, is DTGVSQNPRHKITKRGQNVTFRCDPISEHNRLYWYRQTLGQGPEFLTYFQNEAQLEKSRLLSDRFSAERPKGSFSTLEIQRTEQGDSAMYLCAVGDHPTGSNYGYTFGSGTRLTVV.

CDR3 in amino acids: CASSAGRVSTDTQYF. The chain recombines TRBV2 with TRBJ2-3; TCRdb outputs TRBD1, but without DNA this stays unchecked. The CDR3 contains 15 residues. Germline-derived CDR1 and CDR2 are SNHLY and FYNNEI.

This chain uses TRBV20-1 with TRBJ2-5; TCRdb outputs TRBD2, but without DNA this stays unchecked. There are 15 residues in the CDR3. The germline gives CDR1 DFQATT, CDR2 SNEGSKA (reference sequence). CDR3 sequence reads: CSAIRTSGSGETQYF.

The rearrangement joins TRBV11-3 to TRBJ2-1; TCRdb returns TRBD2, unconfirmable since there is no DNA. The germline V gene has CDR1 SGHNT and CDR2 YENEEA. The CDR3 runs 16 residues. CDR3 sequence: CASSWTPESSYNEQFF.

The chain has TRBV29-1 and TRBJ1-1. Germline CDR1 is SQVTM and CDR2 is ANQGSEA. CDR3 size: 12 residues. Here the CDR3 reads CSVEGKNTEAFF.

CDR3 loop: CASSPGLASETQYF. The V and J genes are TRBV12-3 or TRBV12-4 and TRBJ2-5; TCRdb proposes TRBD2, but this gene call is untestable without DNA. The CDR3 loop spans 14 amino acids.

The chain uses TRBV28 and TRBJ1-2. This CDR3 contains 15 residues. The germline CDR1 and CDR2 sequences are MDHEN and SYDVKM. This chain's CDR3 is CASSLLSPKNYGYTF.

V usage is TRBV7-2 and J usage is TRBJ2-1; TCRdb calls TRBD1, which cannot be checked without DNA. This CDR3 region has 14 residues. The germline V gene has CDR1 SGHTA and CDR2 FQGNSA. This chain's CDR3 is CASSLRGPNDEQFF.

The chain has TRBV3-1 and TRBJ1-6. CDR1 and CDR2 (germline): LGHDT, YNNKEL (reference sequence). The CDR3 is made up of 16 amino acids. The CDR3: CASSQKTGLYNSPLHF.

V and J are TRBV2 and TRBJ2-7. CDR1 and CDR2 from the germline V gene are SNHLY and FYNNEI. This CDR3 comprises 12 residues. This chain's CDR3 is CASSAQTYEQYF.

The chain employs TRBV5-5 and TRBJ1-1. The CDR3 runs to 13 residues. Germline CDR1 is SGHKS and CDR2 is YYEKEE (reference sequence). CDR3 sequence: CASSLGERTEAFF.